These T cell receptor beta chains were read from a single sample in a study of cytomegalovirus exposure and HLA in healthy donors. The method was immunoSEQ multiplex PCR; TCRdb's version includes in-frame clones alone and lacks a portion of them. The table lists approximately 170,000 clones. Source material: PBMCs. Every receptor here comes from a woman between 18 and 29 years old in good health and CMV-seropositive. CDR3s include the opening cysteine and the closing phenylalanine or tryptophan. D genes are given only for firm matches.

CDR3 protein: CASTSRTENYNEQFF
D gene: .
V gene: TRBV9
J gene: TRBJ2-1

CDR3 protein: CASSADRGSPYGYTF
D gene: TRBD1
V gene: TRBV7-2
J gene: TRBJ1-2

CDR3 protein: CASSSQVSGTQYF
D gene: .
V gene: TRBV5-6
J gene: TRBJ2-3

CDR3 protein: CASSPWDRGGNTEAFF
D gene: TRBD1
V gene: TRBV18
J gene: TRBJ1-1

CDR3 protein: CASSSRTANTEAFF
D gene: .
V gene: TRBV7-2
J gene: TRBJ1-1

CDR3 protein: CASVPGGEDTEAFF
D gene: TRBD1
V gene: TRBV9
J gene: TRBJ1-1

CDR3 protein: CASSTQGGQETQYF
D gene: .
V gene: TRBV2
J gene: TRBJ2-5

CDR3 protein: CASSESGAETQYF
D gene: .
V gene: TRBV10-1
J gene: TRBJ2-5

CDR3 protein: CASSNTGTVNTEAFF
D gene: TRBD1
V gene: TRBV5-1
J gene: TRBJ1-1

CDR3 protein: CASRLGPSSTDTQYF
D gene: .
V gene: TRBV6-6
J gene: TRBJ2-3

CDR3 protein: CASSPGTGLASSGNTIYF
D gene: TRBD1
V gene: TRBV18
J gene: TRBJ1-3

CDR3 protein: CASSLRGQVVDYGYTF
D gene: TRBD1
V gene: TRBV5-1
J gene: TRBJ1-2

CDR3 protein: CASSARGTGELFF
D gene: .
V gene: TRBV6-4
J gene: TRBJ2-2

CDR3 protein: CASSPGWPGNSYEQYF
D gene: .
V gene: TRBV7-2
J gene: TRBJ2-7

CDR3 protein: CASRAAGVTGELFF
D gene: TRBD2
V gene: TRBV10-1
J gene: TRBJ2-2

CDR3 protein: CASSSDSGVAGANVLTF
D gene: .
V gene: TRBV5-1
J gene: TRBJ2-6

CDR3 protein: CASSWGDRGHFTEAFF
D gene: TRBD1
V gene: TRBV19
J gene: TRBJ1-1

CDR3 protein: CASSPTGQSNYGYTF
D gene: TRBD1
V gene: TRBV11-2
J gene: TRBJ1-2

CDR3 protein: CASSRSRDRVDEQYF
D gene: TRBD1
V gene: TRBV7-6
J gene: TRBJ2-7

CDR3 protein: CASSSIAGGPEDTQYF
D gene: TRBD2
V gene: TRBV7-8
J gene: TRBJ2-3

CDR3 protein: CASSGGQTQYF
D gene: .
V gene: TRBV9
J gene: TRBJ2-5